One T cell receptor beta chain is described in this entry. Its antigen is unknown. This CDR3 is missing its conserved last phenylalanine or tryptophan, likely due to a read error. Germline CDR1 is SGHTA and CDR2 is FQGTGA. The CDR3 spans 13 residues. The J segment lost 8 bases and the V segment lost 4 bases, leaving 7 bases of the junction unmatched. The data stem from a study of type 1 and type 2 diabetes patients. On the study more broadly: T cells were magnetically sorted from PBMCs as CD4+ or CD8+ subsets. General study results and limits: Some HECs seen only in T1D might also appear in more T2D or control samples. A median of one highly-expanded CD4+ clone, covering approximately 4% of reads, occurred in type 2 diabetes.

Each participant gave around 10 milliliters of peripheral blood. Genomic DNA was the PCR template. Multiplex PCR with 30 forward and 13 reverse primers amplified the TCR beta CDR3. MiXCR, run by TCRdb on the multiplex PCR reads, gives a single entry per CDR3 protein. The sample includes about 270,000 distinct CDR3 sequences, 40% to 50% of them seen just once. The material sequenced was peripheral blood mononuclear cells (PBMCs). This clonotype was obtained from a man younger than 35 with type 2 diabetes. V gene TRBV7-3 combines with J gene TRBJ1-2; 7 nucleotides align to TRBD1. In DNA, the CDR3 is TGTGCCAGCAGCTCTTACCGGGACAGCGGCTACACCCTC. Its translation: CASSSYRDSGYTL.